This T cell receptor (beta chain) was profiled in a study of blood T cell repertoires in COVID-19. Across the study: Specimens from acute and convalescent COVID-19 originated in the United States, Italy and Spain. In each case, the material was cDNA or gDNA derived from T cells, B-cell-depleted T cells, or PBMCs.

Per the original data handling: Amplification of reference gene primers was used by the study to estimate nucleated cell counts. Clones were read by immunoSEQ multiplex PCR, and TCRdb kept only the in-frame ones, dropping some. That table furnishes V, J and clone size, whereas the DNA furnished D and trimming. The sample yields 150,000 or so clones, roughly 69% seen once. The length of the CDR3 is 16 residues. Germline CDR1 MGHRA, CDR2 YSYEKL. V was pared by 1 base and J by 1 base, with 13 bases between. Input material: peripheral blood. This chain connects TRBV4-1 to TRBJ2-5, with D possibly matching TRBD1 (6 bases). The sequence was collected from an older woman with acute or convalescent COVID-19. The CDR3 sequence is CASSQGGRGIQETQYF. Here the CDR3 DNA reads TGCGCCAGCAGCCAAGGGGGCAGGGGAATCCAAGAGACCCAGTACTTC.